Each of the 26 T cell receptor beta chains below was sequenced from the same sample in a study of T cell responses to AZD1222 COVID-19 vaccine (dated by TCRdb to the early 2020s). The method behind the library was the immunoSEQ multiplex PCR assay. This is the immuneACCESS table as TCRdb keeps it, with only in-frame sequences that have V and J called. A part of the clones is gone; compared with another copy, unresolved V genes explain less than half, and the rest is unexplained. The sample has roughly 99,000 clones on record, around 87% of them singletons. Clones ranked in the top ten supply around 4.4% of the sample. The label giving this sample's time point can be read as: baseline before first vaccination. The sample consisted of peripheral blood, taken on day 0 of AZD1222 vaccination. Receptors were obtained from an adult in good health.

This clone occurred once. The CDR3 here is CATPDDEKLFF. CDR3 sequence (DNA): TGTGCCACGCCAGACGATGAAAAACTGTTTTTT. V gene TRBV15 combines with J gene TRBJ1-4; the D is unclear. The V end was cut by 9 bases, the J end by 6 bases, with 8 bases between. This CDR3 is built from 11 residues. Germline lookup yields CDR1 LNHNV and CDR2 YYDKDF (reference sequence). Using reference TRBV15 and TRBJ1-4 for the parts outside the CDR3, the full variable domain is DAMVIQNPRYQVTQFGKPVTLSCSQTLNHNVMYWYQQKSSQAPKLLFHYYDKDFNNEADTPDNFQSRRPNTSFCFLDIRSPGLGDTAMYLCATPDDEKLFFGSGTQLSVL.

The chain links TRBV10-3 to TRBJ2-2; D not resolved. This CDR3 region has 17 residues. Between the trimmed V and J ends, which lost 2 bases and 1 base, there was a span of 14 bases. CDR1 ENHRY and CDR2 SYGVKD come from the germline V gene. The CDR3 is CAISEPRIGQNTGELFF. CDR3 nucleotides: TGTGCCATCAGTGAGCCGAGGATCGGGCAGAACACCGGGGAGCTGTTTTTT.

The chain carries TRBV18 and TRBJ2-6; no clear D. Germline assignment: CDR1 KGHSH and CDR2 LQKENI. V shed 1 base and J shed 1 base, with 5 bases lying between them. CDR3 length: 15 residues. CDR3 nucleotides: TGTGCCAGCTCACCACGTGGGTCTGGGGCCAACGTCCTGACTTTC. Translating it yields CASSPRGSGANVLTF.

This clone was found once. This chain uses TRBV27 with TRBJ1-5; D is unclear. Germline V CDR1 and CDR2: MNHEY, SMNVEV (reference sequence). Deletions cut 2 bases from V and 4 bases from J, with 6 bases between. The CDR3 loop spans 13 amino acids. The CDR3 nucleotides are TGTGCCAGCAGTTTAAGACGGAATCAGCCCCAGCATTTT. Encoded protein: CASSLRRNQPQHF.

The chain is built from TRBV24-1 and TRBJ2-3; unclear D gene. With 7 bases removed from V and 3 bases from J, the gap between germline ends came to 4 bases. Germline V gives CDR1 KGHDR, CDR2 SFDVKD. CDR3 size: 11 residues. The CDR3 DNA sequence: TGTGCCACCAGCCATACAGATACGCAGTATTTT. Translation: CATSHTDTQYF.

The chain carries TRBV19 and TRBJ2-4; 12 nucleotides agree with TRBD2. After removal of 3 bases from V and 4 bases from J, the junction contained 4 bases not matched to a gene. The CDR3 runs 16 residues. CDR1 and CDR2 from the germline V gene are LNHDA and SQIVND (reference sequence). CDR3 amino acids: CASSITSGGIKNIQYF. CDR3 DNA: TGTGCCAGTAGTATCACTAGCGGGGGGATAAAAAACATTCAGTACTTC.

The chain combines TRBV11-2 with TRBJ2-3; D not resolved. CDR1 and CDR2 (germline): SGHAT, FQNNGV. V was pared by 3 bases and J by 9 bases, with 16 bases between. This CDR3 spans 14 amino acids. This CDR3 reads CASSFPPATRTQYF. The CDR3 region has the DNA TGTGCCAGCAGCTTCCCACCCGCTACCCGAACGCAGTATTTT.

The chain links TRBV12-3 or TRBV12-4 to TRBJ1-1, with D hard to call. V dropped 2 bases and J dropped 4 bases, with 5 bases sitting between them. This CDR3 is built from 12 residues. The CDR3 bases are TGTGCCAGCAGTTTACAGCGCACTGAAGCTTTCTTT. Amino acid sequence: CASSLQRTEAFF.

The chain employs TRBV6-5 and TRBJ1-1, with D hard to call. V lost 6 bases and J lost 4, with 18 bases in between. CDR1 MNHEY and CDR2 SVGAGI come from the germline V gene. The CDR3 covers 15 residues. CDR3 DNA: TGTGCCAGCAGCCGGACTGGACCCGGCTCCACTGAAGCTTTCTTT. Translated, it gives CASSRTGPGSTEAFF.

The chain carries TRBV30 and TRBJ1-4; D is uncertain. The germline V gene has CDR1 GTSNPN and CDR2 SVGIG (reference sequence). The CDR3 is made up of 12 amino acids. Trimming took off 0 bases at V and 11 bases at J, with 10 bases between the two ends. In DNA form, the CDR3 reads TGTGCCTGGAGTGTACCCCTAGGGAAACTGTTTTTT. Its protein product is CAWSVPLGKLFF. The full variable domain, its missing parts supplied by reference TRBV30 and TRBJ1-4, is SQTIHQWPATLVQPVGSPLSLECTVEGTSNPNLYWYRQAAGRGLQLLFYSVGIGQISSEVPQNLSASRPQDRQFILSSKKLLLSDSGFYLCAWSVPLGKLFFGSGTQLSVL.

The chain has TRBV9 and TRBJ2-1; 8 positions match TRBD1. The V gene's germline CDR1 is SGDLS and CDR2 YYNGEE. This CDR3 has 14 residues. V dropped 4 bases and J dropped 9; count of bases not matched to a gene: 9. The CDR3 reads CASSRQTQGGEQFF. The CDR3 bases are TGTGCCAGCAGCCGACAAACACAGGGGGGTGAGCAGTTCTTC.

The chain carries TRBV27 and TRBJ2-1; 12 bases fit TRBD2. After removal of 7 bases from V and 5 bases from J, the junction contained 6 bases not matched to a gene. This CDR3 contains 15 residues. The germline V gene encodes CDR1 MNHEY and CDR2 SMNVEV (reference sequence). This CDR3 reads CASTPSGGGDNEQFF. CDR3 DNA sequence: TGTGCCAGCACGCCTAGCGGGGGGGGCGACAATGAGCAGTTCTTC.

V is TRBV6-6 and J is TRBJ1-5; D may be TRBD1 (5 bases). This CDR3 is built from 14 residues. V was trimmed by 6 bases and J by 2 bases, leaving 11 bases between them. Germline loops: CDR1 MNHNY, CDR2 SVGAGI (reference sequence). The CDR3 DNA sequence: TGTGCCAGCAGCACGGGGCATGGCAATCAGCCCCAGCATTTT. It yields the protein CASSTGHGNQPQHF.

V usage is TRBV5-1 and J usage is TRBJ2-1, with a tentative D call TRBD1 (6 bases). CDR1 and CDR2 from the germline V gene are SGHRS and YFSETQ. CDR3 length: 14 residues. V was trimmed by 2 bases and J by 5 bases, leaving 11 bases between them. The CDR3 DNA sequence: TGCGCCAGCAGCTTCACAGGGATTAACAATGAGCAGTTCTTC. Encoded protein: CASSFTGINNEQFF.

This clone appeared a single time. The chain has TRBV3-1 (or the pseudogene TRBV3-2) and TRBJ1-2, with D unresolved. With 1 base removed from V and 8 bases from J, the gap between germline ends came to 14 bases. The CDR3 is 14 amino acids. In germline, CDR1 is LGHDT, CDR2 YNNKEL (reference sequence). The CDR3 loop is CASSQVTSSQGYTF. The CDR3 DNA sequence: TGTGCCAGCAGCCAAGTTACAAGCAGCCAGGGCTACACCTTC.

This chain joins TRBV18 and TRBJ1-2; D might be TRBD1 (6 bases). V was shortened by 4 bases and J by 6 bases, with 27 bases between the two germline ends. This CDR3 region has 18 residues. From germline, CDR1 is KGHSH and CDR2 LQKENI. The CDR3 DNA reads TGTGCCAGCTCACTCACATCCCCCTTGGACGGGGGCATTCATGGCTACACCTTC. This encodes CASSLTSPLDGGIHGYTF.

This sequence joins TRBV12-3 or TRBV12-4 and TRBJ1-2; D remains ambiguous. V was shortened by 0 bases and J by 8 bases, with 4 bases between the two germline ends. There are 11 residues in the CDR3. Here the CDR3 DNA reads TGTGCCAGCAGTTTAGCGCGCGGCTACACCTTC. It yields the protein CASSLARGYTF.

This clone turned up a few times. V is TRBV27 and J is TRBJ1-1, with D maybe TRBD1 (6 bases). The germline V gene encodes CDR1 MNHEY and CDR2 SMNVEV (reference sequence). This CDR3 spans 14 amino acids. Trimming stripped 5 bases from V and 5 bases from J, with 15 bases between. This CDR3 reads CASSIGWGRTEAFF. The CDR3, as DNA: TGTGCCAGCAGTATAGGGTGGGGGCGGACTGAAGCTTTCTTT.

The genes are TRBV6-5 and TRBJ2-2, with TRBD2 matching 14 bases. Trimming at V came to 6 bases and at J to 5 bases, leaving 2 bases not matched to a gene. The CDR3 extends over 15 amino acids. Germline V gives CDR1 MNHEY, CDR2 SVGAGI. The CDR3, as DNA: TGTGCCAGCAGCTGGACTAGCGGGGGGACCGGGGAGCTGTTTTTT. As protein: CASSWTSGGTGELFF.

J is TRBJ2-7 and V is TRBV19; the match to TRBD2 covers 12 bases. This CDR3 comprises 15 residues. V lost 2 bases and J lost 6; bases outside the gene matches: 5. Per the germline V gene, CDR1 is LNHDA and CDR2 is SQIVND (reference sequence). The DNA for the CDR3 is TGTGCCAGTAGTATACTAGCGGGAGGGCAAGGCGAGCAGTACTTC. Translated: CASSILAGGQGEQYF.

The chain is built from TRBV15 and TRBJ2-5, with D unresolved. V was clipped by 8 bases and J by 4 bases, with 17 bases between them. CDR3 length: 14 residues. Germline CDR1 and CDR2: LNHNV and YYDKDF (reference sequence). CDR3 loop: CATSHSDLPETQYF. The CDR3 region has the DNA TGTGCCACCTCCCATTCTGACCTCCCAGAGACCCAGTACTTC.

This chain uses TRBV6-5 with TRBJ2-5; the match to TRBD1 covers 9 bases. Losses at the gene ends were 6 bases for V and 4 bases for J; bases not matched to a gene: 6. This CDR3 region has 14 residues. Looked up from germline, CDR1 is MNHEY and CDR2 is SVGAGI. In DNA form, the CDR3 reads TGTGCCAGCAGCCCCGGGACAGGGAGAGAGACCCAGTACTTC. It yields the protein CASSPGTGRETQYF.

This clone showed up just once. This chain links TRBV19 with TRBJ1-2; TRBD1 matches 7 bases. The CDR3 totals 16 residues. CDR1 is LNHDA and CDR2 is SQIVND in the germline V gene (reference sequence). The V and J ends lost 8 bases and 4 bases, in that order; junction bases with no gene match: 16. The CDR3 here is CASSRVEPGGSYGYTF. The CDR3 coding sequence is TGTGCCAGTTCCCGGGTAGAGCCAGGGGGATCCTATGGCTACACCTTC.

This chain joins TRBV6-5 and TRBJ1-3; no clear D. Trimming cost V 2 bases and J 0 bases, with 8 bases left between them. The germline V gene has CDR1 MNHEY and CDR2 SVGAGI. This CDR3 has 15 residues. The CDR3 reads CASSYEGISGNTIYF. The CDR3 DNA follows: TGTGCCAGCAGTTACGAAGGTATCTCTGGAAACACCATATATTTT.

V and J are TRBV13 and TRBJ1-1; D unclear. The V end lost 3 bases, the J end lost 1 base, and 6 bases lay between the germline ends. CDR1 and CDR2 (germline): PRHDT, FYEKMQ (reference sequence). There are 13 residues in the CDR3. The CDR3 reads CASSLLTNTEAFF. In DNA form, the CDR3 reads TGTGCCAGCAGCTTGTTAACGAACACTGAAGCTTTCTTT.

The chain joins TRBV11-2 to TRBJ2-7, with 10 bases that match TRBD2. Trimming cost V 3 bases and J 2 bases; bases outside gene matches: 13. CDR1 is SGHAT, CDR2 FQNNGV, per germline. This CDR3 contains 18 residues. The CDR3 DNA follows: TGTGCCAGCAGCTTTGGAGCTTCCCCACTAGCGGGACCCTACGAGCAGTACTTC. This translates into CASSFGASPLAGPYEQYF.